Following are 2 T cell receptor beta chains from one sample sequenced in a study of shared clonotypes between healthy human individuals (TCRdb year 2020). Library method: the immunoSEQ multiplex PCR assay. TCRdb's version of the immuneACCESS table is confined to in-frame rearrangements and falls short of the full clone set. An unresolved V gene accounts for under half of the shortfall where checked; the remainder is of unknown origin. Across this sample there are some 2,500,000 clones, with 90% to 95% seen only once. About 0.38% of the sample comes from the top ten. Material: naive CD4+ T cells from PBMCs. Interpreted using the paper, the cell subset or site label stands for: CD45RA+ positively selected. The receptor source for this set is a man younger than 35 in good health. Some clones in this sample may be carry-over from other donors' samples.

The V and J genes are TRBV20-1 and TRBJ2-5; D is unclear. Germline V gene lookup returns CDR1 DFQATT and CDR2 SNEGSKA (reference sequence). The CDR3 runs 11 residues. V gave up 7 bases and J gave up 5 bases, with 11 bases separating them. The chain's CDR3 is CSGRRRETQYF. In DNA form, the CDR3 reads TGCAGTGGACGGCGTAGGGAGACCCAGTACTTC.

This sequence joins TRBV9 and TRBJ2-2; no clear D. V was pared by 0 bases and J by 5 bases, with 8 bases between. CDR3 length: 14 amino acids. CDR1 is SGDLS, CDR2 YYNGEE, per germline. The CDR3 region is CASSVESTTGELFF. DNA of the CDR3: TGTGCCAGCAGCGTAGAGTCGACGACCGGGGAGCTGTTTTTT.